This T cell receptor beta chain was observed in a study of cytomegalovirus exposure and HLA in healthy donors. Whole-study findings and limits: There were 150 to 200 TCR beta chains listed as cytomegalovirus-associated.

As to this clone: Its specificity is unknown.

This CDR3 spans 15 amino acids. After removal of 2 bases from V and 3 bases from J, the junction contained 8 bases not matched to a gene. Germline V lookup: CDR1 SGHRS, CDR2 YFSETQ. Using immunoSEQ multiplex PCR, the repertoire was profiled, and TCRdb retains in-frame clones only, with some absent. This table holds about 200,000 clones, roughly 81% found once. The origin of this receptor is a woman in her twenties or thirties in good health and CMV-seronegative. This rearrangement joins TRBV5-1 to TRBJ2-7; 7 nucleotides align to TRBD2. Sequenced material: PBMCs. The CDR3 here is CASSFGSGNSYEQYF. DNA of the CDR3: TGCGCCAGCAGCTTCGGAAGCGGGAATAGCTACGAGCAGTACTTC. Variable domain in full (rest from reference TRBV5-1 and TRBJ2-7): KAGVTQTPRYLIKTRGQQVTLSCSPISGHRSVSWYQQTPGQGLQFLFEYFSETQRNKGNFPGRFSGRQFSNSRSEMNVSTLELGDSALYLCASSFGSGNSYEQYFGPGTRLTVT.